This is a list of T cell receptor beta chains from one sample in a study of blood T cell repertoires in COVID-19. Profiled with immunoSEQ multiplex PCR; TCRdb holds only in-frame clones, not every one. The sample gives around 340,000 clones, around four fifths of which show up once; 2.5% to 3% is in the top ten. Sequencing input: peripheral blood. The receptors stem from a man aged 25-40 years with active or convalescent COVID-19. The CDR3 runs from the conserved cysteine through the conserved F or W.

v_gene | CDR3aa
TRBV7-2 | CASSLNRGLRGYTF
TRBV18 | CASSPGREINEQFF
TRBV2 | CASRGLAGVDTQYF
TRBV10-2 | CASRGTGGDTEAFF
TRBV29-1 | CSGLETRDTEAFF
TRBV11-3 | CASSSRGGPTDTQYF
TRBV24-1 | CATSDRGQDTGELFF
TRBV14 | CASSQECHQGTYEQYF
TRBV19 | CASSTTGGEQFF
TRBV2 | CASSELIQETQYF
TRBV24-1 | CATSRDYSYNEQFF
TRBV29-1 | CSVEGASGTGELFF
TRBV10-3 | CAISVSSGDLRETQYF
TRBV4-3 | CASSQETGPGDTQYF
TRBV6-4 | CASSAQVAATDTQYF
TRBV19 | CASSAPGQPKEKLFF
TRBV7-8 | CASSLTGTGVVNTEAFF
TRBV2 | CASRERTGMNTEAFF
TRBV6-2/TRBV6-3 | CASSWTSGRPYEQYF
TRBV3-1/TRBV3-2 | CASSLLPGNEQFF
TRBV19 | CASSMGATTNTEAFF
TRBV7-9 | CASSPRVSYEQYF
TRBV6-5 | CASTKAGRHEQYF
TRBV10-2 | CASSENRNTGELFF
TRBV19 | CASTRSGRGGIKTEAFF
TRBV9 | CASSVASGWRGEQFF
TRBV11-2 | CASTQPGGEKLFF
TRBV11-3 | CASSLVGGLTGASPLHF
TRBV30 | CAWSTPGDRINSPLHF
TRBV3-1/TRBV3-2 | CASSQVTGDNSPLHF
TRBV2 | CASQITGSNEKLFF
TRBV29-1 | CSAETDSEAFF
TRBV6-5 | CASSWTSGAGELFF
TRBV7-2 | CASSLRSGGRLYNEQFF
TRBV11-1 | CASSNTGPGYGYTF
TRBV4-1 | CASGDRTNSPLHF
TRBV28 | CASTTPGIEQYF
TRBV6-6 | CASRTQVAYEQYF
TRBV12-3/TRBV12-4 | CASSPSDRYEQYF
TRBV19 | CASRRTSGDNEQFF
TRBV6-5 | CASSYARQDSPLHF